This TCR beta chain was sequenced for a study of cytomegalovirus exposure and HLA in healthy donors. Study-wide findings and caveats: Analysis performed later found around 15,000 TCR beta sequences associated with HLA alleles at 0.05 false discovery rate. Among donors in an Asian-associated ancestry cluster, a later analysis reportedly found fewer N-insertions than the roughly 700-donor mean.

PCR was performed using 60 Vbeta and 13 Jbeta primers. The table came from immunoSEQ multiplex PCR; TCRdb's copy has only in-frame clones and leaves some out. The data show 140,000 to 150,000 clones, 60% to 85% seen once. This clone showed up just a few times. Its antigen remains unknown. Specimen: PBMCs. This TCR was sampled from a middle-aged man in good health and CMV-seropositive.

The CDR3 DNA reads as TGTGCCAGCAGCGAGGGTCGGGGTCTGAACACCATATATTTT. Protein: CASSEGRGLNTIYF. This sequence joins TRBV9 and TRBJ1-3; D call uncertain. The germline CDR1 and CDR2 sequences are SGDLS and YYNGEE. This CDR3 spans 14 amino acids. Trimming left V 3 bases short and J 7 bases short, with 14 bases between.